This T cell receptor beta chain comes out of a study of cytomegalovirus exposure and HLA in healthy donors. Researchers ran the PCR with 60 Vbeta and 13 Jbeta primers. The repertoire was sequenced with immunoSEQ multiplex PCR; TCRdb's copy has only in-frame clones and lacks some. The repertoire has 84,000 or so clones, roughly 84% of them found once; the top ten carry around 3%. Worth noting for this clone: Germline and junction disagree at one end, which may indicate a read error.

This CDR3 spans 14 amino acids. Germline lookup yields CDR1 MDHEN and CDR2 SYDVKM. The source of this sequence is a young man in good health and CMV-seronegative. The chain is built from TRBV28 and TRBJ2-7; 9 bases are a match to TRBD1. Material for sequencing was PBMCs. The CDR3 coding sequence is TGTGCCAGCAGGTCACAGGGACAGGGATCCCTTGTAAGCTTC. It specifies CASRSQGQGSLVSF.